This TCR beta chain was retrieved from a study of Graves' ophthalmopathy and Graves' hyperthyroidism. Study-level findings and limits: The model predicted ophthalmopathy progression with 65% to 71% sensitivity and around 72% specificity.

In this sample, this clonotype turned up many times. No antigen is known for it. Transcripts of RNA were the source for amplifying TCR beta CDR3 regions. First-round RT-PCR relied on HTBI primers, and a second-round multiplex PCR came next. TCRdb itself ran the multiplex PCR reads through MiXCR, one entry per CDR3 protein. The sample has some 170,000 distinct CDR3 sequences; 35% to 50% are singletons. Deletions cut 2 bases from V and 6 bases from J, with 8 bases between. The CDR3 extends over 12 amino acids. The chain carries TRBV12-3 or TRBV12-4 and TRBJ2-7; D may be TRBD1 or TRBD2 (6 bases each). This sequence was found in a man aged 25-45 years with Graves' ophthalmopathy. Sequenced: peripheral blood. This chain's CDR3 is CASSLWGAEQYF. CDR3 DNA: TGTGCCAGCAGTTTATGGGGGGCCGAGCAGTACTTC.